The 26 T cell receptor beta chains reported below all come from one sample, sequenced in a study of blood T cells in healthy people across ages. It was with a sample-barcoded 5' primer and a J-beta primer mix that a second PCR of about 7 to 12 cycles was run. TCRdb re-analysed the 5' RACE reads in MiXCR, keeping a single row per CDR3 protein. Among about 1.5 million distinct CDR3 sequences listed, about 42% were seen once. Sample: blood. These receptors came from a woman between 18 and 30 years old in good health.

Regarding this clonotype: This could be a read error, since a much larger clone is one nucleotide away. The conserved closing phenylalanine or tryptophan is absent in this CDR3, likely reflecting a read error. The V call is TRBV12-3 or TRBV12-4, the J call TRBJ2-3; D is ambiguous. CDR3 length: 14 amino acids. Trimming cost V 3 bases and J 0 bases, with 7 bases left between them. CDR3 sequence reads: CASSLQASTDTQYS. The CDR3 coding sequence is TGTGCCAGCAGTTTGCAGGCTAGCACAGATACGCAGTATTCT.

The chain couples TRBV5-1 to TRBJ2-1; D is uncertain. Germline lookup yields CDR1 SGHRS and CDR2 YFSETQ. The CDR3 has 16 amino acids. V lost 3 bases, J lost 0 bases, and 13 bases lay in between. CDR3: CASSSQVSSSYNEQFF. The CDR3 DNA follows: TGCGCCAGCAGCTCTCAGGTGTCGAGCTCCTACAATGAGCAGTTCTTC.

This clonotype was picked up a small number of times. The genes are TRBV3-1 and TRBJ2-7, with 7 bases fitting TRBD1. CDR1 is LGHDT and CDR2 is YNNKEL in the germline V gene (reference sequence). This CDR3 is 13 amino acids long. Trimming cost V 3 bases and J 2 bases; bases outside gene matches: 1. CDR3 sequence (DNA): TGTGCCAGCAGCCATCAGGGGGCCTACGAGCAGTACTTC. Translating it yields CASSHQGAYEQYF.

This chain joins TRBV4-3 and TRBJ2-1; D possibly matches TRBD1 or TRBD2 (5 bases each). Germline-derived CDR1 and CDR2 are LGHNA and YSLEER. The CDR3 has 18 residues. Trimming cost V 2 bases and J 9 bases, with 26 bases left between them. DNA of the CDR3: TGCGCCAGCAGCCAAAAGAGGGGCTTAGCGAGGCGGCGGAGTGAGCAGTTCTTC. Protein: CASSQKRGLARRRSEQFF.

The table lists this clonotype with a few counts. V is TRBV20-1 and J is TRBJ1-1, with TRBD1 matching 8 bases. The CDR3 sequence is 14 residues long. Germline V lookup: CDR1 DFQATT, CDR2 SNEGSKA (reference sequence). V lost 5 bases, J lost 7 bases, and 12 bases stayed unmatched. In DNA, the CDR3 is TGCAGTGCTCCTCTCGTCCCGGGACAGGTTGAAGCTTTCTTT. Protein product: CSAPLVPGQVEAFF.

The rearrangement links TRBV12-3 or TRBV12-4 to TRBJ2-6, with 9 bases fitting TRBD1. The CDR3 has 15 amino acids. The V and J ends lost 7 bases and 4 bases, in that order; junction bases with no gene match: 5. The CDR3 is CASTNRGPGANVLTF. The CDR3 nucleotides are TGTGCCAGCACCAACAGGGGGCCCGGGGCCAACGTCCTGACTTTC.

The chain has TRBV25-1 and TRBJ2-7, with D hard to call. Trimming cost V 1 base and J 2 bases, with 9 bases left between them. This CDR3 is built from 14 residues. Germline CDR1 MGHDK, CDR2 SYGVNS. CDR3 in amino acids: CASSESDSPYEQYF. The CDR3 DNA is TGTGCCAGCAGTGAATCAGACTCACCCTACGAGCAGTACTTC.

This clonotype was counted only a few times. The junction departs from germline at one end; a sequencing error may be responsible. The CDR3 sequence is CASILVPLAIDTQYF. CDR3 DNA sequence: TGTGCCAGCATCTTAGTGCCGCTAGCGATAGATACGCAGTATTTT. V gene TRBV11-2 combines with J gene TRBJ2-3; D may be TRBD2 (6 bases). CDR1 SGHAT and CDR2 FQNNGV come from the germline V gene. The CDR3 is 15 amino acids. Complete variable domain (other parts from reference TRBV11-2 and TRBJ2-3): EAGVAQSPRYKIIEKRQSVAFWCNPISGHATLYWYQQILGQGPKLLIQFQNNGVVDDSQLPKDRFSAERLKGVDSTLKIQPAKLEDSAVYLCASILVPLAIDTQYFGPGTRLTVL.

This clonotype turned up a few times. The V and J genes are TRBV14 and TRBJ2-1, with D unresolved. The CDR3 is 15 amino acids. Germline CDR1 is SGHDN and CDR2 is FVKESK. V gave up 5 bases and J gave up 0 bases, with 11 bases separating them. DNA of the CDR3: TGTGCCAGCAGCGCCCGACTGCCCTCCTACAATGAGCAGTTCTTC. As protein: CASSARLPSYNEQFF. The whole variable domain, filled in from reference TRBV14 and TRBJ2-1, reads EAGVTQFPSHSVIEKGQTVTLRCDPISGHDNLYWYRRVMGKEIKFLLHFVKESKQDESGMPNNRFLAERTGGTYSTLKVQPAELEDSGVYFCASSARLPSYNEQFFGPGTRLTVL.

This clonotype was found once. The junction differs from germline at one of its ends, possibly a read error. The V and J genes are TRBV10-2 and TRBJ2-3; tentative D call: TRBD2 (6 bases). The CDR3 length is 16 residues. The germline V gene has CDR1 WSHSY and CDR2 SAAADI. For the CDR3, the DNA is TGCGCCAGCAGTGAAACGGTAGCGGCTAGCATAGATACGCAGTATTTT. It yields the protein CASSETVAASIDTQYF.

This chain uses TRBV20-1 with TRBJ2-3; 9 nucleotides align to TRBD2. The CDR3 is made up of 17 amino acids. CDR1 is DFQATT, CDR2 SNEGSKA, per germline (reference sequence). Unmatched junction bases numbered 15, after V lost 6 bases and J lost 2 bases. CDR3 in DNA: TGCAGTGCCATCGAAGCGGGAGGCTCCCCGGTCACAGATACGCAGTATTTT. Translation gives CSAIEAGGSPVTDTQYF.

The V call is TRBV3-1, the J call TRBJ1-2, with D unresolved. Germline CDR1 LGHDT, CDR2 YNNKEL (reference sequence). V gave up 1 base and J gave up 2 bases, with 11 bases separating them. CDR3 length equals 15 residues. The CDR3 is CASSQGEEPNYGYTF. DNA for the CDR3: TGTGCCAGCAGCCAAGGGGAGGAGCCAAACTATGGCTACACCTTC.

This clonotype has more than one count but fewer than ten. The chain joins TRBV7-2 to TRBJ1-2, with D uncertain. Germline loops: CDR1 SGHTA, CDR2 FQGNSA. The V and J ends lost 0 bases and 4 bases respectively, with 9 bases between them. The CDR3 is made up of 14 amino acids. The CDR3: CASSLAGSVYGYTF. CDR3 nucleotides: TGTGCCAGCAGCTTAGCGGGGTCAGTCTATGGCTACACCTTC.

This clonotype was seen ten or more times. This chain connects TRBV6-2 or TRBV6-3 to TRBJ2-3; D remains unclear. CDR1 is MNHEY and CDR2 is SVGEGT in the germline V gene. Trimming cost V 2 bases and J 4 bases, with 7 bases left between them. The CDR3 is 13 residues long. CDR3 residues: CASSYGGPDTQYF. In DNA form, the CDR3 reads TGTGCCAGCAGTTACGGCGGCCCAGATACGCAGTATTTT.

This clonotype has a handful of counts. This chain joins TRBV5-5 and TRBJ2-1, with TRBD2 matching over 8 bases. Germline V gene sequence: CDR1 SGHKS, CDR2 YYEKEE (reference sequence). V trimming: 4 bases; J trimming: 0 bases; junction bases outside the gene matches: 6. The CDR3 loop spans 16 amino acids. This CDR3 reads CASSSIAGSSYNEQFF. CDR3 in DNA: TGTGCCAGCAGCAGCATAGCGGGAAGCTCCTACAATGAGCAGTTCTTC.

This clonotype was seen a few times. The chain employs TRBV7-2 and TRBJ2-2; perhaps TRBD1 as D (5 bases). Looked up from germline, CDR1 is SGHTA and CDR2 is FQGNSA. There are 17 residues in the CDR3. Trimming left V 5 bases short and J 7 bases short, with 23 bases between. CDR3 loop: CASSSVRARGRSGELFF. The CDR3 DNA reads TGTGCCAGCAGCAGCGTCAGGGCCAGAGGAAGGAGCGGGGAGCTGTTTTTT.

The J gene is TRBJ2-1, the V gene TRBV7-6, with 7 bases aligning to TRBD2. Germline V gives CDR1 SGHVS, CDR2 FNYEAQ. Trimming at V came to 3 bases and at J to 0 bases, leaving 5 bases not matched to a gene. CDR3 size: 16 residues. The CDR3 DNA is TGTGCCAGCAGCTTCCAGGGCGGGAGCTCCTACAATGAGCAGTTCTTC. Its translation: CASSFQGGSSYNEQFF.

This clonotype showed up just a few times. The V call is TRBV7-2, the J call TRBJ2-5, with D perhaps matching TRBD2 (6 bases). The CDR3 has 15 amino acids. V was cut by 1 base and J by 5 bases, with 14 bases left in between. Per germline, CDR1 SGHTA and CDR2 FQGNSA. CDR3 DNA: TGTGCCAGCAGCTTAGGCGGGATGGACACGGAGACCCAGTACTTC. Amino acids: CASSLGGMDTETQYF.

The chain joins TRBV7-6 to TRBJ2-5, with 7 bases fitting TRBD2. Germline trimming cut 11 bases from V and 5 bases from J; bases unmatched to any gene: 17. The CDR3 loop spans 15 amino acids. Germline assignment: CDR1 SGHVS and CDR2 FNYEAQ. The CDR3 loop reads CAGTSLAGEWETQYF. The CDR3 nucleotides read TGTGCCGGCACCTCCCTTGCGGGAGAATGGGAGACCCAGTACTTC.

The chain employs TRBV4-3 and TRBJ1-5; D remains ambiguous. CDR1 is LGHNA, CDR2 YSLEER, per germline. Between the trimmed V and J ends, which lost 0 bases and 3 bases, there was a span of 6 bases. The CDR3 is 14 amino acids. Written as DNA, the CDR3 is TGCGCCAGCAGCCAAGATACTGCCAATCAGCCCCAGCATTTT. Its protein is CASSQDTANQPQHF.

The chain employs TRBV11-2 and TRBJ2-1; D possibly corresponds to TRBD1 (5 bases). Per the germline V gene, CDR1 is SGHAT and CDR2 is FQNNGV. The V and J ends lost 5 bases and 10 bases respectively, with 15 bases between them. The CDR3 runs to 13 residues. Here the CDR3 reads CASSPIGVLEQFF. DNA for the CDR3: TGTGCCAGCAGCCCGATAGGGGTTTTAGAGCAGTTCTTC.

About this clonotype itself: The junction shows a germline mismatch at one end, possibly a read error. The rearrangement joins TRBV20-1 to TRBJ1-4, with D perhaps matching TRBD1 (5 bases). From germline, CDR1 is DFQATT and CDR2 SNEGSKA (reference sequence). This CDR3 is built from 14 residues. The CDR3 DNA reads TGCAGAGCTAGAGATCTCGGGGGTAGCGAAAAACTGTTTTTT. This encodes CRARDLGGSEKLFF.

This clonotype was seen repeatedly, ten times or more. CDR3 in amino acids: CATRENTEAFF. In DNA, the CDR3 is TGTGCCACCAGGGAGAACACTGAAGCTTTCTTT. This rearrangement joins TRBV2 to TRBJ1-1; TRBD1 might be the D (5 bases). The CDR3 is 11 amino acids. CDR1 and CDR2 from the germline V gene are SNHLY and FYNNEI. Trimming took 10 bases from V and 1 from J, leaving 7 bases between them.

The CDR3 protein is CSASAGPLNEKLFF. Here the CDR3 DNA reads TGCAGTGCTAGTGCCGGACCGCTTAATGAAAAACTGTTTTTT. J is TRBJ1-4 and V is TRBV20-1; D gene unclear. CDR1 is DFQATT, CDR2 SNEGSKA, per germline (reference sequence). Trimming removed 3 bases from V and 4 bases from J, with 12 bases in between. The CDR3 totals 14 residues.

This clonotype was detected once. The chain combines TRBV12-3 or TRBV12-4 with TRBJ1-3; D gene unclear. Trimming took 5 bases from V and 4 from J, leaving 9 bases between them. CDR3 length equals 13 residues. The CDR3 here is CASSPDGGNTIYF. The CDR3 DNA reads TGTGCCAGCAGTCCCGACGGCGGAAACACCATATATTTT.

This sequence joins TRBV18 and TRBJ1-2, with D hard to call. The CDR3 has 15 amino acids. Trimming removed 0 bases at V and 6 bases at J, with 14 bases between. Germline assignment: CDR1 KGHSH and CDR2 LQKENI. The CDR3 region has the DNA TGTGCCAGCTCACCACCGGCACGGTGGCGAAATGGCTACACCTTC. Translating gives CASSPPARWRNGYTF. The full variable domain, in which reference TRBV18 and TRBJ1-2 provide the parts outside the CDR3, is NAGVMQNPRHLVRRRGQEARLRCSPMKGHSHVYWYRQLPEEGLKFMVYLQKENIIDESGMPKERFSAEFPKEGPSILRIQQVVRGDSAAYFCASSPPARWRNGYTFGSGTRLTVV.